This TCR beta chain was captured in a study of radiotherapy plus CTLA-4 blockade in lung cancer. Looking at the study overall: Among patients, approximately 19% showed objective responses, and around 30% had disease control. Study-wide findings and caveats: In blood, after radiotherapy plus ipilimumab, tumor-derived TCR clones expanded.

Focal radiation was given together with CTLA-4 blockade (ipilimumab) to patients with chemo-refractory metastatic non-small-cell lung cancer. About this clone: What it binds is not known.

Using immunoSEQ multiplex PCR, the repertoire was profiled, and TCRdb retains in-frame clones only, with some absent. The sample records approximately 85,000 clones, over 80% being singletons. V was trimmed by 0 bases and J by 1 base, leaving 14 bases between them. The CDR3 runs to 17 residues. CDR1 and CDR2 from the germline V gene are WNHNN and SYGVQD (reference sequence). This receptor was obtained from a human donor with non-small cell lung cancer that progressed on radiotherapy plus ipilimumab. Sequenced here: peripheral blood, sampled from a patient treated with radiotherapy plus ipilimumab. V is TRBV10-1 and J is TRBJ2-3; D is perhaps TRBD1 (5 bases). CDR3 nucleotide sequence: TGCGCCAGCAGTGAGTCGACAGCCTCCGGCCGCACAGATACGCAGTATTTT. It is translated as CASSESTASGRTDTQYF.